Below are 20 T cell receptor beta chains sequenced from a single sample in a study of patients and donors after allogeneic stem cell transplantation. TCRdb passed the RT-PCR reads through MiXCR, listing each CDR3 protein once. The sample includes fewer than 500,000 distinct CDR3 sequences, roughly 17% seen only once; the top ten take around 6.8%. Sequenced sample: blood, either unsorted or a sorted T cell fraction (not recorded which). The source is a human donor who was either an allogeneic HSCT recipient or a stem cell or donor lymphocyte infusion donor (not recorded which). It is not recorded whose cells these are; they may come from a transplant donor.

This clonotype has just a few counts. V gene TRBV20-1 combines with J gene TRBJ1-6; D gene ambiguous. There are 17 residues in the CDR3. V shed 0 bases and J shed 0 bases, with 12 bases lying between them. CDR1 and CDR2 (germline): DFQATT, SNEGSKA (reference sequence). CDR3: CSARDRGGSSYNSPLHF. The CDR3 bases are TGCAGTGCTAGAGATCGGGGAGGGAGCTCCTATAATTCACCCCTCCACTTT.

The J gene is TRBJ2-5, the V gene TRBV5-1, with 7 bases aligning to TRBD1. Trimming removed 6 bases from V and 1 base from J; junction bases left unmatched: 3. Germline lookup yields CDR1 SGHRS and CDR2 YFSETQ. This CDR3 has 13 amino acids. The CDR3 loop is CASNRDSQETQYF. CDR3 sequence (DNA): TGCGCCAGCAACCGGGACAGCCAAGAGACCCAGTACTTC.

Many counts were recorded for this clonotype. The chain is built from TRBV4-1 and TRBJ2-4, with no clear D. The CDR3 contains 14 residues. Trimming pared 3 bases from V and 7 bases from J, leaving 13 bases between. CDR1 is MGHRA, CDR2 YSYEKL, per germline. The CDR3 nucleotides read TGCGCCAGCAGCCAGAGGTCGGTGGGGAACATTCAGTACTTC. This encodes CASSQRSVGNIQYF.

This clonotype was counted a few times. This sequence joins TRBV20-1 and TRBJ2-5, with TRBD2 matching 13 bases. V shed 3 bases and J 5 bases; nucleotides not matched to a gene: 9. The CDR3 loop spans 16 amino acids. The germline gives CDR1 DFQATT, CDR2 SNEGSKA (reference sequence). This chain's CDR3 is CSASSGTSGEWETQYF. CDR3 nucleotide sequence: TGCAGTGCTAGTTCTGGGACTAGCGGGGAGTGGGAGACCCAGTACTTC.

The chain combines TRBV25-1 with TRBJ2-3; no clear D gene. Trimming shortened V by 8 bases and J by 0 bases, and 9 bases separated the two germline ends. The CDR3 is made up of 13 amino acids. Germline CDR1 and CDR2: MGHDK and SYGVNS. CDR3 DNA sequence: TGTGCCAGCCAGGATGACAGCACAGATACGCAGTATTTT. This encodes CASQDDSTDTQYF. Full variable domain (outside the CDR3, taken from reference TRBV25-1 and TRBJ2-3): EADIYQTPRYLVIGTGKKITLECSQTMGHDKMYWYQQDPGMELHLIHYSYGVNSTEKGDLSSESTVSRIRTEHFPLTLESARPSHTSQYLCASQDDSTDTQYFGPGTRLTVL.

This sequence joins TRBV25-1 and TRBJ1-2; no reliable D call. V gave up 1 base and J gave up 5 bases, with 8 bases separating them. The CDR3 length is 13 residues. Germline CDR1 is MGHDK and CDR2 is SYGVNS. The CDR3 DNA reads TGTGCCAGCAGTGAATTTAATGGGTATGGCTACACCTTC. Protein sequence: CASSEFNGYGYTF.

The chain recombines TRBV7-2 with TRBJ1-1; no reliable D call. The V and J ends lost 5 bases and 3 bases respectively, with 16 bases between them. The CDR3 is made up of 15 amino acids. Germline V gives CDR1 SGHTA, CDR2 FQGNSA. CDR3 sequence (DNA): TGTGCCAGCAGCAAAATAGGCAAAGCGGACACTGAAGCTTTCTTT. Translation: CASSKIGKADTEAFF.

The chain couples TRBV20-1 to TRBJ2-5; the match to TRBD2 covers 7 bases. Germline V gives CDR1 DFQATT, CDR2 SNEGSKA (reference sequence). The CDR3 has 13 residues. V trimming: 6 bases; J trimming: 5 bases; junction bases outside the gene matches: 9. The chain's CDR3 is CSAGGGGGETQYF. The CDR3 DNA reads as TGCAGTGCCGGGGGTGGGGGGGGTGAGACCCAGTACTTC.

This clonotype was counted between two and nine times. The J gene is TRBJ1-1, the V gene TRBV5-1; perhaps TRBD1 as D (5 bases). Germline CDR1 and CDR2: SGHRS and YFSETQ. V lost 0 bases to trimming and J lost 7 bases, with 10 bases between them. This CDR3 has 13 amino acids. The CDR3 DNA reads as TGCGCCAGCAGCTTGGGGGTTCAGGGTGAAGCTTTCTTT. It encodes CASSLGVQGEAFF.

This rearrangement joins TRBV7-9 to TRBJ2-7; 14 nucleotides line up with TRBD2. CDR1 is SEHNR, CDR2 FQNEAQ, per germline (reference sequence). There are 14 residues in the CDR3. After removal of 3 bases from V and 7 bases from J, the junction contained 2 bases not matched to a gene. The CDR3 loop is CASSFRTSGGEQYF. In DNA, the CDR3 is TGTGCCAGCAGCTTCCGGACTAGCGGGGGGGAGCAGTACTTC.

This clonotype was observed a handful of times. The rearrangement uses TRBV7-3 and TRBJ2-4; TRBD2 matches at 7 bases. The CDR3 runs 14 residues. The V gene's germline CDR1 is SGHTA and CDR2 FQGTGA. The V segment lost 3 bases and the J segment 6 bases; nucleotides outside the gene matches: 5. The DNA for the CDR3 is TGTGCCAGCAGCTTCGTGGGCGGGGGAAACATTCAGTACTTC. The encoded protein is CASSFVGGGNIQYF.

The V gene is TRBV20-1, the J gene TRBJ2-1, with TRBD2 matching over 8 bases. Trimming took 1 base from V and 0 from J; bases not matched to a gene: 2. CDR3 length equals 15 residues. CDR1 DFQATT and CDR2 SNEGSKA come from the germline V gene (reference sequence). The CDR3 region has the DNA TGCAGTGCTAGAGGAAGCGGGAGCTCCTACAATGAGCAGTTCTTC. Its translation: CSARGSGSSYNEQFF.

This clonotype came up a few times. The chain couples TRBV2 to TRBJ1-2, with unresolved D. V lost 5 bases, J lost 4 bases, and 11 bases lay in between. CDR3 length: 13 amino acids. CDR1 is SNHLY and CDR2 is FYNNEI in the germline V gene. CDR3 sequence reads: CASSRGRSYGYTF. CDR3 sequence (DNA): TGTGCCAGCAGTCGAGGTCGGAGCTATGGCTACACCTTC.

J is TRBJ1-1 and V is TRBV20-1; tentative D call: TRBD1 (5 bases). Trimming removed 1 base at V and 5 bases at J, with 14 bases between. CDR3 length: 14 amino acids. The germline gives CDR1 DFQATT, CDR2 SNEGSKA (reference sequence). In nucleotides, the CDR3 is TGCAGTGCTAGAGGAGGGAGTTGGGGGACTGAAGCTTTCTTT. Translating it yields CSARGGSWGTEAFF.

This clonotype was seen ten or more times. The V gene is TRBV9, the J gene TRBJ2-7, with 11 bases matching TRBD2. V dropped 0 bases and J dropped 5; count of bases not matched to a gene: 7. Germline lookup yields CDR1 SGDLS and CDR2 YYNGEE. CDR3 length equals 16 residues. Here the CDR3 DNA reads TGTGCCAGCAGCGTAGCCACGGGACTAGCGGCACACGAGCAGTACTTC. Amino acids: CASSVATGLAAHEQYF.

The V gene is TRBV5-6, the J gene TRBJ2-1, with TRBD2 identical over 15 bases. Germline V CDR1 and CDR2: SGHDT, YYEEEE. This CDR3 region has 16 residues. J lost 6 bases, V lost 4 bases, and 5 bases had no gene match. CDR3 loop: CASSRGTSGGINEQFF. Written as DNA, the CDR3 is TGTGCCAGCAGCCGGGGGACTAGCGGGGGGATCAATGAGCAGTTCTTC.

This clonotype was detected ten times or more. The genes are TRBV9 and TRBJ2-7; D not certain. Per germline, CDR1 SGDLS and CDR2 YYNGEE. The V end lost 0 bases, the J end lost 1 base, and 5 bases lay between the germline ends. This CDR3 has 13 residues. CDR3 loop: CASSVGGSYEQYF. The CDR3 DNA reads TGTGCCAGCAGCGTAGGGGGTTCCTACGAGCAGTACTTC.

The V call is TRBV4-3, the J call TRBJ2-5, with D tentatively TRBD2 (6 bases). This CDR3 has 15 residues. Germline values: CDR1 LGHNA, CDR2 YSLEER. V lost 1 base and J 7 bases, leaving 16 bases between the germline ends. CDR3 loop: CASSQGSGGWGTQYF. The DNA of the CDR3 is TGCGCCAGCAGCCAAGGGTCCGGGGGATGGGGGACCCAGTACTTC.

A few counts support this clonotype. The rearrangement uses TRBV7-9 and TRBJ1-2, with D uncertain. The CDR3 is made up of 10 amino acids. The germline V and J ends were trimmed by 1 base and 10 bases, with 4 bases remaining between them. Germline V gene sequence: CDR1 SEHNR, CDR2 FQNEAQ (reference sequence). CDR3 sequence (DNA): TGTGCCAGCAGCTTAGAGGACTACACCTTC. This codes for CASSLEDYTF.

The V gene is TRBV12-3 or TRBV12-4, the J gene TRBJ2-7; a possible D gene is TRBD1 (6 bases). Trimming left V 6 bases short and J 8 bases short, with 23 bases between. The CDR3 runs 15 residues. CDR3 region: CASSQPGTTLLKQYF. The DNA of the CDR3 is TGTGCCAGCAGCCAACCCGGGACAACACTCCTGAAGCAGTACTTC.